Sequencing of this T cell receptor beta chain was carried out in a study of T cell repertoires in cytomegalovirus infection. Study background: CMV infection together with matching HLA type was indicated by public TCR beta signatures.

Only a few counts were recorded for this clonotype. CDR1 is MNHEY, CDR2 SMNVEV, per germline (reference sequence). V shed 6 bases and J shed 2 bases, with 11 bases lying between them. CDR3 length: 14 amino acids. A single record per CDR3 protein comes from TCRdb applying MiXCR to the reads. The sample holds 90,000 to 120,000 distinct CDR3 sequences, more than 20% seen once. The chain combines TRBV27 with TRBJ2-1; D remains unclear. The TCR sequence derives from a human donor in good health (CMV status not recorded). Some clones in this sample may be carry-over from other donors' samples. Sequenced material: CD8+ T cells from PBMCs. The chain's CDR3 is CASRGTVPYNEQFF. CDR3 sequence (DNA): TGTGCCAGCAGGGGTACAGTCCCCTACAATGAGCAGTTCTTC.